Below, 28 T cell receptor beta chains from the same sample are listed, as sequenced in a study of T cell responses to AZD1222 COVID-19 vaccine. The data were produced by immunoSEQ multiplex PCR, yet TCRdb's version contains in-frame clones alone and is incomplete. The top ten clones hold about 3% of a sample with approximately 150,000 clones, less than 95% of them seen once. Sequenced material: peripheral blood, taken on day 0 of AZD1222 vaccination. Source of these receptors: an adult in good health.

This clone was recorded only once. The rearrangement joins TRBV19 to TRBJ1-5; perhaps TRBD1 as D (5 bases). V was pared by 8 bases and J by 3 bases, with 11 bases between. CDR1 and CDR2 (germline): LNHDA, SQIVND (reference sequence). The CDR3 totals 13 residues. The CDR3 loop is CASGTGYNQPQHF. CDR3 in DNA: TGTGCCAGTGGGACGGGGTACAATCAGCCCCAGCATTTT.

The J gene is TRBJ1-1, the V gene TRBV19; D is unclear. The CDR3 sequence is 13 residues long. V gave up 1 base and J gave up 6 bases, with 9 bases separating them. Germline values: CDR1 LNHDA, CDR2 SQIVND (reference sequence). CDR3 DNA sequence: TGTGCCAGTAGTATAGTTGTGGAGGCTGAAGCTTTCTTT. As protein: CASSIVVEAEAFF.

The chain carries TRBV5-6 and TRBJ1-5; D remains ambiguous. This CDR3 comprises 17 residues. Trimming took off 4 bases at V and 4 bases at J, with 21 bases between the two ends. Germline assignment: CDR1 SGHDT and CDR2 YYEEEE. The CDR3 DNA is TGTGCCAGCAGCCCCCGGTCCTTTCGGGATGAAAATCAGCCCCAGCATTTT. This translates into CASSPRSFRDENQPQHF.

V gene TRBV18 combines with J gene TRBJ2-2; D unresolved. Germline lookup yields CDR1 KGHSH and CDR2 LQKENI. With 5 bases removed from V and 6 bases from J, the gap between germline ends came to 16 bases. This CDR3 spans 15 amino acids. The CDR3 region has the DNA TGTGCCAGCTCAAAAACGCCATCCCCTGCCGGGGAGCTGTTTTTT. Its protein product is CASSKTPSPAGELFF.

The chain combines TRBV5-1 with TRBJ2-5; 9 positions match TRBD1. Losses at the gene ends were 4 bases for V and 1 base for J; bases not matched to a gene: 5. The CDR3 extends over 15 amino acids. The germline CDR1 and CDR2 sequences are SGHRS and YFSETQ. The CDR3, as DNA: TGCGCCAGCAGCCCCGACAGGGGGTCCCAAGAGACCCAGTACTTC. Encoded protein: CASSPDRGSQETQYF.

This chain links TRBV6-5 with TRBJ2-5; D unresolved. V lost 6 bases and J lost 2, with 16 bases in between. The CDR3 contains 15 residues. The V gene's germline CDR1 is MNHEY and CDR2 SVGAGI. The CDR3 coding sequence is TGTGCCAGCAGCTCGACCTGGGCCGTACAAGAGACCCAGTACTTC. Residues: CASSSTWAVQETQYF.

The chain joins TRBV5-1 to TRBJ2-1; D may match TRBD1 or TRBD2 (5 bases each). CDR3 size: 13 residues. The germline gives CDR1 SGHRS, CDR2 YFSETQ. The V end lost 0 bases, the J end lost 7 bases, and 8 bases lay between the germline ends. In DNA, the CDR3 is TGCGCCAGCAGCTTGGACAGGACTAATGAGCAGTTCTTC. Residues: CASSLDRTNEQFF.

The chain couples TRBV5-1 to TRBJ1-2, with D possibly TRBD1 on 6 matching bases. V lost 0 bases, J lost 3 bases, and 12 bases lay in between. Germline CDR1 SGHRS, CDR2 YFSETQ. The CDR3 loop spans 15 amino acids. The CDR3 nucleotides are TGCGCCAGCAGCTTGGGTGGACAGAGCCACTATGGCTACACCTTC. Its translation: CASSLGGQSHYGYTF.

This clone was detected only a few times. CDR3 in amino acids: CASSQFTGGSGNEQFF. In DNA form, the CDR3 reads TGTGCCAGCAGCCAGTTTACAGGGGGCTCTGGTAATGAGCAGTTCTTC. The chain uses TRBV3-1 (or the pseudogene TRBV3-2) and TRBJ2-1, with 9 positions matching TRBD1. The ends lost 3 bases at V and 7 bases at J; junction bases unmatched: 10. Germline-derived CDR1 and CDR2 are LGHDT and YNNKEL (reference sequence). This CDR3 has 16 residues.

The genes are TRBV7-2 and TRBJ1-6; weak D call: TRBD1 (6 bases). This CDR3 has 13 residues. Germline V gene sequence: CDR1 SGHTA, CDR2 FQGNSA. V was shortened by 5 bases and J by 9 bases, with 11 bases between the two germline ends. CDR3 DNA: TGTGCCAGCAGCCCGAACAGGGTTTCACCCCTCCACTTT. Its protein product is CASSPNRVSPLHF.

In DNA form, the CDR3 reads TGTGCCAGCAGCGTAGCTCGGGGTTCGACTACCAGCTCCTACGAGCAGTACTTC. Its translation: CASSVARGSTTSSYEQYF. This sequence joins TRBV9 and TRBJ2-7; a possible D gene is TRBD2 (5 bases). The CDR3 runs 18 residues. V dropped 0 bases and J dropped 0 bases, with 19 bases sitting between them. CDR1 SGDLS and CDR2 YYNGEE come from the germline V gene.

This chain uses TRBV6-2 or TRBV6-3 with TRBJ1-2, with unresolved D. Germline values: CDR1 MNHEY, CDR2 SVGEGT. Deletions cut 0 bases from V and 14 bases from J, with 10 bases between. The CDR3 runs to 11 residues. CDR3 sequence reads: CASSYSHYETF. As DNA, the CDR3 is TGTGCCAGCAGTTACTCCCATTATGAAACCTTC.

This chain joins TRBV6-1 and TRBJ1-1; no reliable D call. CDR3 length: 14 residues. Deletions cut 0 bases from V and 0 bases from J, with 5 bases between. Germline-derived CDR1 and CDR2 are MNHNS and SASEGT. As DNA, the CDR3 is TGTGCCAGCAGTGAAGCGCCGGTGAACACTGAAGCTTTCTTT. Translated, it gives CASSEAPVNTEAFF.

The chain has TRBV11-2 and TRBJ2-2; the match to TRBD2 covers 9 bases. The V segment lost 2 bases and the J segment 5 bases; nucleotides outside the gene matches: 3. The CDR3 runs to 15 residues. CDR1 is SGHAT and CDR2 is FQNNGV in the germline V gene. CDR3 region: CASSLLAGGTGELFF. DNA for the CDR3: TGTGCCAGCAGCTTATTGGCGGGGGGGACCGGGGAGCTGTTTTTT. Full variable domain (missing parts from reference TRBV11-2 and TRBJ2-2): EAGVAQSPRYKIIEKRQSVAFWCNPISGHATLYWYQQILGQGPKLLIQFQNNGVVDDSQLPKDRFSAERLKGVDSTLKIQPAKLEDSAVYLCASSLLAGGTGELFFGEGSRLTVL.

This clone appeared a single time. The V and J genes are TRBV5-1 and TRBJ1-1, with D perhaps TRBD1 (6 bases). Germline CDR1 SGHRS, CDR2 YFSETQ. CDR3 length: 14 residues. V was shortened by 1 base and J by 5 bases, with 12 bases between the two germline ends. CDR3 amino acids: CASSLFKGGTEAFF. CDR3 nucleotides: TGCGCCAGCAGCTTGTTTAAGGGGGGAACTGAAGCTTTCTTT.

This clone was detected once. This chain joins TRBV6-5 and TRBJ1-5, with D hard to call. The CDR3 totals 15 residues. Germline CDR1 is MNHEY and CDR2 is SVGAGI. Trimming removed 5 bases at V and 1 base at J, with 12 bases between. Written as DNA, the CDR3 is TGTGCCAGCAGTATAGGGTTGGCAAGCAATCAGCCCCAGCATTTT. Translated: CASSIGLASNQPQHF.

The chain has TRBV5-6 and TRBJ2-7; D not certain. V was pared by 0 bases and J by 2 bases, with 3 bases between. The CDR3 spans 12 residues. Germline V gives CDR1 SGHDT, CDR2 YYEEEE. As DNA, the CDR3 is TGTGCCAGCAGCTTGGATACCTACGAGCAGTACTTC. Translating gives CASSLDTYEQYF.

The CDR3 region has the DNA TGTGCCAGCAGCTCGCCTGGGAGTAAAGGGGGCTACGAGCAGTACTTC. This encodes CASSSPGSKGGYEQYF. The chain carries TRBV7-2 and TRBJ2-7; tentative D call: TRBD1 (6 bases). This CDR3 spans 16 amino acids. CDR1 SGHTA and CDR2 FQGNSA come from the germline V gene. V gave up 4 bases and J gave up 3 bases, with 19 bases separating them.

The chain couples TRBV27 to TRBJ1-5; 9 nucleotides match TRBD1. V trimming: 5 bases; J trimming: 3 bases; junction bases outside the gene matches: 2. Germline values: CDR1 MNHEY, CDR2 SMNVEV (reference sequence). This CDR3 has 14 residues. The chain's CDR3 is CASSGTGFNQPQHF. Here the CDR3 DNA reads TGTGCCAGCAGTGGGACAGGGTTCAATCAGCCCCAGCATTTT.

The chain uses TRBV3-1 (or the pseudogene TRBV3-2) and TRBJ1-3, with D possibly TRBD1 on 5 matching bases. This CDR3 comprises 15 residues. The V and J ends lost 0 bases and 2 bases respectively, with 8 bases between them. Germline values: CDR1 LGHDT, CDR2 YNNKEL (reference sequence). The chain's CDR3 is CASSQDGGAGNTIYF. CDR3 nucleotide sequence: TGTGCCAGCAGCCAAGATGGAGGGGCTGGAAACACCATATATTTT.

This chain uses TRBV4-3 with TRBJ1-4; 7 positions match TRBD1. V lost 1 base to trimming and J lost 6 bases; unmatched junction nucleotides: 2. The length of the CDR3 is 14 residues. Germline V gene sequence: CDR1 LGHNA, CDR2 YSLEER. CDR3: CASSQVGQHEKLFF. The CDR3 nucleotides read TGCGCCAGCAGCCAAGTGGGACAGCATGAAAAACTGTTTTTT.

This chain uses TRBV9 with TRBJ2-7; possible D gene TRBD2, 7 bases. Germline values: CDR1 SGDLS, CDR2 YYNGEE. This CDR3 contains 14 residues. V lost 2 bases and J lost 2, with 11 bases in between. The DNA of the CDR3 is TGTGCCAGCAGCGTTAGGGAGGGGGCCTACGAGCAGTACTTC. The encoded protein is CASSVREGAYEQYF.

The chain has TRBV21-1 and TRBJ1-1; the table assigns TRBD1, which was not confirmed against the DNA. TRBV21-1 is designated a pseudogene. The length of the CDR3 is 13 residues. CDR3 sequence (DNA): TGTGCCAGCAAGGAGGGGGCGCGCACTGAAGCTTTCTTT. Translation gives CASKEGARTEAFF.

The chain couples TRBV3-1 (or the pseudogene TRBV3-2) to TRBJ2-7, with D possibly TRBD1 on 7 matching bases. The CDR3 has 15 residues. Germline CDR1 is LGHDT and CDR2 is YNNKEL (reference sequence). V shed 4 bases and J shed 1 base, with 14 bases lying between them. Here the CDR3 DNA reads TGTGCCAGCAGCCTTCGGCAGGGGGGATCCTACGAGCAGTACTTC. Its translation is CASSLRQGGSYEQYF.

V and J are TRBV3-1 (or the pseudogene TRBV3-2) and TRBJ2-3, with 8 nucleotides matching TRBD2. This CDR3 has 19 residues. With 0 bases clipped from V and 2 bases from J, the junction kept 13 bases outside the gene matches. CDR1 and CDR2 from the germline V gene are LGHDT and YNNKEL (reference sequence). Here the CDR3 reads CASSQDKGRGDFLTDTQYF. The CDR3, as DNA: TGTGCCAGCAGCCAAGATAAGGGGCGGGGGGACTTCCTCACAGATACGCAGTATTTT.

This chain joins TRBV19 and TRBJ1-5; 9 positions agree with TRBD1. The CDR3 is 13 amino acids. CDR1 and CDR2 from the germline V gene are LNHDA and SQIVND (reference sequence). V trimming: 4 bases; J trimming: 7 bases; junction bases outside the gene matches: 2. CDR3 in amino acids: CASSTTGGQPQHF. The DNA of the CDR3 is TGTGCCAGTAGTACAACAGGGGGCCAGCCCCAGCATTTT. The variable domain in full, with the rest retrieved from reference TRBV19 and TRBJ1-5, is DGGITQSPKYLFRKEGQNVTLSCEQNLNHDAMYWYRQDPGQGLRLIYYSQIVNDFQKGDIAEGYSVSREKKESFPLTVTSAQKNPTAFYLCASSTTGGQPQHFGDGTRLSIL.

The chain employs TRBV6-5 and TRBJ2-7; a weak D match, TRBD1 (6 bases). The CDR3 has 13 residues. CDR1 and CDR2 from the germline V gene are MNHEY and SVGAGI. V was shortened by 6 bases and J by 3 bases, with 12 bases between the two germline ends. CDR3 sequence (DNA): TGTGCCAGCAGCCACAGGGACGGCTACGAGCAGTACTTC. It codes for CASSHRDGYEQYF.

The chain links TRBV19 to TRBJ2-2, with unresolved D. CDR3 length: 14 residues. V was shortened by 3 bases and J by 3 bases, with 8 bases between the two germline ends. Germline lookup yields CDR1 LNHDA and CDR2 SQIVND (reference sequence). The chain's CDR3 is CASSISADTGELFF. CDR3 nucleotides: TGTGCCAGTAGTATCAGTGCGGACACCGGGGAGCTGTTTTTT.